The 24 T cell receptor beta chains presented below share a single source sample, sequenced in a study of CD8+ T cells in alopecia areata. Extraction of RNA preceded its reverse transcription into cDNA, which served as the sequencing template. This table comes from immunoSEQ multiplex PCR, and its TCRdb copy is limited to in-frame clones, with some not included. The sample has about 200,000 clones, 50% to 70% seen once. The specimen comprised CD4+ T cells sorted from blood, sampled at week 0. All receptors derive from a human donor with alopecia areata.

Notes on this clone: This sample also contains other DNA sequences that code for the same CDR3. The chain combines TRBV5-1 with TRBJ2-3, with 7 positions matching TRBD2. The CDR3 totals 14 residues. J was trimmed by 3 bases and V by 4 bases; bases with no gene match: 5. Germline V gives CDR1 SGHRS, CDR2 YFSETQ. The CDR3 sequence is CASSLPGGTDTQYF. DNA of the CDR3: TGCGCCAGCAGCCTCCCGGGGGGTACAGATACGCAGTATTTT.

The chain employs TRBV9 and TRBJ1-2; possibly TRBD1 for D (6 bases). Germline assignment: CDR1 SGDLS and CDR2 YYNGEE. The CDR3 spans 13 residues. Trimming stripped 3 bases from V and 8 bases from J, with 14 bases between. Here the CDR3 reads CASSDEPGAGYTF. The CDR3 DNA follows: TGTGCCAGCAGCGATGAGCCAGGGGCGGGCTACACCTTC.

The rearrangement links TRBV29-1 to TRBJ2-3; D is perhaps TRBD2 (7 bases). Trimming shortened V by 7 bases and J by 2 bases, and 19 bases separated the two germline ends. The CDR3 covers 15 residues. Germline assignment: CDR1 SQVTM and CDR2 ANQGSEA. CDR3 nucleotides: TGCAGCGCCCCGAGAAGGGGGGGGCACACAGATACGCAGTATTTT. It translates to CSAPRRGGHTDTQYF.

This clone has only one observation. The chain links TRBV29-1 to TRBJ1-1; 7 bases match TRBD1. This CDR3 spans 13 amino acids. The germline V gene encodes CDR1 SQVTM and CDR2 ANQGSEA. V dropped 6 bases and J dropped 4; count of bases not matched to a gene: 8. CDR3 sequence (DNA): TGCAGCGTGCGAGACAGGGCTGGCACTGAAGCTTTCTTT. It codes for CSVRDRAGTEAFF.

This clone was detected only a few times. This rearrangement joins TRBV6-1 to TRBJ2-6; D is unresolved. Trimming removed 10 bases from V and 0 bases from J, with 7 bases in between. CDR3 length: 13 amino acids. Germline loops: CDR1 MNHNS, CDR2 SASEGT. CDR3 DNA sequence: TGTGCCACTTTTCACTCTGGGGCCAACGTCCTGACTTTC. This gives the protein CATFHSGANVLTF.

The chain links TRBV29-1 to TRBJ2-3; 12 positions agree with TRBD2. Germline-derived CDR1 and CDR2 are SQVTM and ANQGSEA. The V segment lost 3 bases and the J segment 4 bases; nucleotides outside the gene matches: 2. This CDR3 region has 14 residues. The CDR3 DNA reads as TGCAGCGTTGAGACTAGCGGGAGTGCAGATACGCAGTATTTT. Protein sequence: CSVETSGSADTQYF.

This clone has just one count. The chain employs TRBV6-1 and TRBJ2-7; 8 bases are a match to TRBD2. V dropped 6 bases and J dropped 3; count of bases not matched to a gene: 10. Germline V gene lookup returns CDR1 MNHNS and CDR2 SASEGT. CDR3 length equals 15 residues. The CDR3 is CASRAGRGGFYEQYF. The CDR3 DNA reads as TGTGCCAGCAGGGCTGGTCGGGGGGGCTTCTACGAGCAGTACTTC.

This clone was observed a single time. J is TRBJ2-1 and V is TRBV29-1; D remains ambiguous. Germline CDR1 reads SQVTM; CDR2 reads ANQGSEA. This CDR3 region has 9 residues. With 8 bases removed from V and 8 bases from J, the gap between germline ends came to 7 bases. CDR3: CSSGDEQFF. CDR3 coding DNA: TGCAGCTCGGGCGATGAGCAGTTCTTC.

The chain recombines TRBV30 with TRBJ2-5, with 10 bases aligning to TRBD2. The CDR3 runs to 14 residues. Germline assignment: CDR1 GTSNPN and CDR2 SVGIG (reference sequence). The J segment lost 5 bases and the V segment lost 3 bases, leaving 6 bases of the junction unmatched. CDR3 coding DNA: TGTGCCTGGAGACCGGGACTAGCGTGGGAGACCCAGTACTTC. This sequence encodes CAWRPGLAWETQYF.

The V and J genes are TRBV6-1 and TRBJ1-2, with D unclear. With 1 base removed from V and 4 bases from J, the gap between germline ends came to 10 bases. The V gene's germline CDR1 is MNHNS and CDR2 SASEGT. The CDR3 runs 14 residues. The CDR3 here is CASSEDRSGYGYTF. The CDR3 bases are TGTGCCAGCAGTGAAGACCGTTCCGGCTATGGCTACACCTTC.

The chain uses TRBV29-1 and TRBJ2-1; weak D call: TRBD1 (6 bases). The CDR3 covers 14 residues. The germline V gene encodes CDR1 SQVTM and CDR2 ANQGSEA. Between the trimmed V and J ends, which lost 1 base and 0 bases, there was a span of 7 bases. Here the CDR3 reads CSVEGRGSYNEQFF. CDR3 DNA sequence: TGCAGCGTTGAAGGCAGGGGCTCCTACAATGAGCAGTTCTTC.

The J gene is TRBJ1-4, the V gene TRBV25-1; the D is unclear. V was shortened by 4 bases and J by 8 bases, with 14 bases between the two germline ends. CDR1 MGHDK and CDR2 SYGVNS come from the germline V gene. The CDR3 covers 14 residues. The CDR3 DNA reads TGTGCCAGCAGTGGTCACCCTATCGGGGAAAAACTGTTTTTT. This encodes CASSGHPIGEKLFF. The variable domain in full, completed from reference TRBV25-1 and TRBJ1-4, reads EADIYQTPRYLVIGTGKKITLECSQTMGHDKMYWYQQDPGMELHLIHYSYGVNSTEKGDLSSESTVSRIRTEHFPLTLESARPSHTSQYLCASSGHPIGEKLFFGSGTQLSVL.

Points on this clone: Other nucleotide sequences in the sample specify the same CDR3. The chain recombines TRBV5-6 with TRBJ2-7; D not resolved. The CDR3 has 12 amino acids. CDR1 SGHDT and CDR2 YYEEEE come from the germline V gene. V lost 1 base and J lost 3, with 5 bases in between. As DNA, the CDR3 is TGTGCCAGCAGCTTGTGGGGCTACGAGCAGTACTTC. Amino acids: CASSLWGYEQYF.

The sample holds a few counts of this clone. V gene TRBV5-4 combines with J gene TRBJ1-2; 10 bases match TRBD1. CDR1 SGHNT and CDR2 YYREEE come from the germline V gene (reference sequence). This CDR3 spans 15 amino acids. Trimming removed 3 bases from V and 4 bases from J; junction bases left unmatched: 6. DNA of the CDR3: TGTGCCAGCAGCTCGAGGGACAGGGGAATCTATGGCTACACCTTC. The encoded protein is CASSSRDRGIYGYTF.

This chain uses TRBV6-5 with TRBJ1-1; D remains unclear. V lost 0 bases to trimming and J lost 6 bases, with 8 bases between them. This CDR3 comprises 13 residues. CDR1 is MNHEY and CDR2 is SVGAGI in the germline V gene. This CDR3 is CASSYSYPAEAFF. In DNA, the CDR3 is TGTGCCAGCAGTTACTCGTACCCCGCTGAAGCTTTCTTT.

The V and J genes are TRBV11-2 and TRBJ2-7; TRBD2 is a possible D gene (6 bases). Between the trimmed V and J ends, which lost 4 bases and 4 bases, there was a span of 17 bases. In germline, CDR1 is SGHAT, CDR2 FQNNGV. This CDR3 has 15 residues. The DNA for the CDR3 is TGTGCCAGCAGCTCCCCCGGGGAGGCTAGGTACGAGCAGTACTTC. It is translated as CASSSPGEARYEQYF.

Here the CDR3 reads CASSPRLDNNEQFF. The DNA of the CDR3 is TGTGCCAGCTCACCAAGACTAGACAACAATGAGCAGTTCTTC. The gene calls are TRBV18 and TRBJ2-1, with D possibly matching TRBD2 (6 bases). The CDR3 length is 14 residues. In germline, CDR1 is KGHSH, CDR2 LQKENI. Trimming cost V 2 bases and J 5 bases, with 10 bases left between them.

Turning to this clone: This specimen includes other DNA sequences encoding the same CDR3. The gene calls are TRBV29-1 and TRBJ2-7; possible D gene TRBD1, 5 bases. Germline V CDR1 and CDR2: SQVTM, ANQGSEA. The CDR3 loop spans 13 amino acids. V was clipped by 4 bases and J by 0 bases, with 10 bases between them. CDR3 DNA sequence: TGCAGCGTTGTGGGGCGGTTCTCCTACGAGCAGTACTTC. The encoded protein is CSVVGRFSYEQYF.

CDR3: CASSLSGASNGDTQYF. For the CDR3, the DNA is TGTGCCAGCAGCTTAAGCGGGGCTAGTAATGGCGATACGCAGTATTTT. The rearrangement uses TRBV7-3 and TRBJ2-3; TRBD2 might be the D (6 bases). The CDR3 spans 16 residues. CDR1 SGHTA and CDR2 FQGTGA come from the germline V gene. Trimming left V 1 base short and J 6 bases short, with 17 bases between.

Remarks on this clone: Distinct nucleotide sequences in the sample also encode this CDR3. This chain connects TRBV5-1 to TRBJ2-3; no clear D gene. This CDR3 region has 15 residues. V lost 0 bases, J lost 5 bases, and 13 bases lay in between. The germline V gene encodes CDR1 SGHRS and CDR2 YFSETQ. The CDR3 spells CASSLAARREDTQYF. CDR3 sequence (DNA): TGCGCCAGCAGCTTGGCGGCCCGAAGGGAAGATACGCAGTATTTT. The variable domain in full, completed from reference TRBV5-1 and TRBJ2-3, reads KAGVTQTPRYLIKTRGQQVTLSCSPISGHRSVSWYQQTPGQGLQFLFEYFSETQRNKGNFPGRFSGRQFSNSRSEMNVSTLELGDSALYLCASSLAARREDTQYFGPGTRLTVL.

The chain employs TRBV29-1 and TRBJ2-2; D possibly corresponds to TRBD1 (6 bases). The CDR3 is 14 residues long. Trimming stripped 6 bases from V and 0 bases from J, with 11 bases between. The germline gives CDR1 SQVTM, CDR2 ANQGSEA. The CDR3 sequence: CSVHGQPNTGELFF. In DNA form, the CDR3 reads TGCAGCGTGCACGGACAGCCGAACACCGGGGAGCTGTTTTTT.

The chain couples TRBV5-6 to TRBJ1-2, with TRBD1 as a possible D gene (6 bases). The length of the CDR3 is 14 residues. Germline CDR1 and CDR2: SGHDT and YYEEEE. V shed 0 bases and J shed 3 bases, with 9 bases lying between them. CDR3 protein: CASSLAGHDYGYTF. The CDR3 DNA reads as TGTGCCAGCAGCTTGGCGGGACATGACTATGGCTACACCTTC. The full variable domain, in which reference TRBV5-6 and TRBJ1-2 provide the parts outside the CDR3, is DAGVTQSPTHLIKTRGQQVTLRCSPKSGHDTVSWYQQALGQGPQFIFQYYEEEERQRGNFPDRFSGHQFPNYSSELNVNALLLGDSALYLCASSLAGHDYGYTFGSGTRLTVV.

This clone has a handful of counts. This rearrangement joins TRBV15 to TRBJ1-1; D perhaps matches TRBD1 (5 bases). V shed 8 bases and J shed 0 bases, with 13 bases lying between them. This CDR3 is 14 amino acids long. CDR1 LNHNV and CDR2 YYDKDF come from the germline V gene (reference sequence). Here the CDR3 reads CATEHEGLNTEAFF. The CDR3 DNA follows: TGTGCCACCGAGCACGAGGGGCTGAACACTGAAGCTTTCTTT. The complete variable domain, with remaining parts taken from reference TRBV15 and TRBJ1-1, reads DAMVIQNPRYQVTQFGKPVTLSCSQTLNHNVMYWYQQKSSQAPKLLFHYYDKDFNNEADTPDNFQSRRPNTSFCFLDIRSPGLGDTAMYLCATEHEGLNTEAFFGQGTRLTVV.

This clone appeared a few times. A read error may produce the germline difference seen at one junction end. The chain carries TRBV10-3 and TRBJ2-1; 12 bases agree with TRBD2. Germline assignment: CDR1 ENHRY and CDR2 SYGVKD. The CDR3 runs to 15 residues. CDR3 protein: CASSYTSGRTNEQFF. The CDR3 DNA reads TGTGCCAGCAGTTACACTAGCGGGAGGACGAATGAGCAGTTCTTC.